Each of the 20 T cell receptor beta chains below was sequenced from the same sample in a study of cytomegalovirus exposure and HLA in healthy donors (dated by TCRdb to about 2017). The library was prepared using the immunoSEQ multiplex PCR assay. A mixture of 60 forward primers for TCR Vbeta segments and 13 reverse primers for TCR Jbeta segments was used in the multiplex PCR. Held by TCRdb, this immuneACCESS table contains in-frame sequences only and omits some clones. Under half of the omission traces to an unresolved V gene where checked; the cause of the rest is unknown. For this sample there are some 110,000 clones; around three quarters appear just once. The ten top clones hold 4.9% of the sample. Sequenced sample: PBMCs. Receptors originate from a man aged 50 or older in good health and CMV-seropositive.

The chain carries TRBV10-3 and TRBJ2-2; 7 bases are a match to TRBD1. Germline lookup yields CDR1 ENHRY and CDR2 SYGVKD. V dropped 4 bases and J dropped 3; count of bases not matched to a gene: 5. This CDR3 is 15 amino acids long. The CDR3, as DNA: TGTGCCATCAGTGGTCCCGGACAGGACACCGGGGAGCTGTTTTTT. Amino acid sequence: CAISGPGQDTGELFF.

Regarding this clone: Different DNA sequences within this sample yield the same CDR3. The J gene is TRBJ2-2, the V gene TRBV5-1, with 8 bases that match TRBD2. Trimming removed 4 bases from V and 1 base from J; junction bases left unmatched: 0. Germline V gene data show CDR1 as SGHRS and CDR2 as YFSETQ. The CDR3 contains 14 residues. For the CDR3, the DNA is TGCGCCAGCAGCCTAGCGGGGAACACCGGGGAGCTGTTTTTT. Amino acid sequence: CASSLAGNTGELFF.

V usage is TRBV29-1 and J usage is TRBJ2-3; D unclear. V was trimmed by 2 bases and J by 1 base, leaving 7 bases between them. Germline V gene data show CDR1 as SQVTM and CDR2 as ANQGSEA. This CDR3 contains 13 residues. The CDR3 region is CSVEQVGTDTQYF. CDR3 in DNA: TGCAGCGTTGAACAGGTTGGCACAGATACGCAGTATTTT.

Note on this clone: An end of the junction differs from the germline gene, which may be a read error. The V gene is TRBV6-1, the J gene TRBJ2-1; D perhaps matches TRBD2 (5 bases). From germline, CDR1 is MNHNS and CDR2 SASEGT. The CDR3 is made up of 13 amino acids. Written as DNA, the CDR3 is TGTGCCAGCAGTGACAGCGGACCGGCAAAACCCCTCTTC. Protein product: CASSDSGPAKPLF.

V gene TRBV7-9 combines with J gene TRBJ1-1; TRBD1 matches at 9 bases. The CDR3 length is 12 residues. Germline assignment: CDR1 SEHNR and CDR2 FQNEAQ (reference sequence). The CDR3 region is CETGGSNTEAFF. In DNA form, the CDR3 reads TGTGAAACAGGGGGCTCGAACACTGAAGCTTTCTTT.

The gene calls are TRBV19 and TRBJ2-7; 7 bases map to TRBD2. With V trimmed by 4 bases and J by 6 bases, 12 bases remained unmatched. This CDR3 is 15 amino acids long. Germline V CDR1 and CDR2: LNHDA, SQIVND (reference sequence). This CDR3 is CASSNGGEGLLEQYF. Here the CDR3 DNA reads TGTGCCAGTAGTAATGGGGGGGAGGGCCTTCTCGAGCAGTACTTC.

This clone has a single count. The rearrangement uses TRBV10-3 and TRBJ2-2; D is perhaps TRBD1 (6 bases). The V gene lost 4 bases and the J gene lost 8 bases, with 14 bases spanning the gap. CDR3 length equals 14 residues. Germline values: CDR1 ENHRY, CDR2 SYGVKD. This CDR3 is CAISVTGDLGELFF. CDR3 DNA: TGTGCCATCAGTGTGACAGGTGACCTAGGGGAGCTGTTTTTT.

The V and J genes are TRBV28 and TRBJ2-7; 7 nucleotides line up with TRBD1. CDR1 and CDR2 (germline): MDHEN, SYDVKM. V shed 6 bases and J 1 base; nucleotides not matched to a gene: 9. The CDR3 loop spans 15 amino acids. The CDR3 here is CASRRQGGTSYEQYF. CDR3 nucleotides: TGTGCCAGCAGACGACAGGGCGGAACGTCCTACGAGCAGTACTTC.

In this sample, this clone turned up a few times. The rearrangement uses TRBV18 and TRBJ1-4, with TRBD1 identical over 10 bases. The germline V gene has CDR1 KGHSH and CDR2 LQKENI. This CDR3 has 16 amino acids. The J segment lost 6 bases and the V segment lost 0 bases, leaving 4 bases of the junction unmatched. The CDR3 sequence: CASSPPAGQGDEKLFF. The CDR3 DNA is TGTGCCAGCTCACCACCGGCAGGACAGGGGGATGAAAAACTGTTTTTT.

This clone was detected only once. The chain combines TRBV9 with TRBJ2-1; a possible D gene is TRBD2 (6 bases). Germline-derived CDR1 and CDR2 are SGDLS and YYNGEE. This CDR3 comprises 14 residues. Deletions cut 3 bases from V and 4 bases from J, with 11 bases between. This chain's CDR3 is CASSGGLYYNEQFF. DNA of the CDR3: TGTGCCAGCAGCGGGGGACTCTATTACAATGAGCAGTTCTTC. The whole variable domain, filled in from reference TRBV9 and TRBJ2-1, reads DSGVTQTPKHLITATGQRVTLRCSPRSGDLSVYWYQQSLDQGLQFLIQYYNGEERAKGNILERFSAQQFPDLHSELNLSSLELGDSALYFCASSGGLYYNEQFFGPGTRLTVL.

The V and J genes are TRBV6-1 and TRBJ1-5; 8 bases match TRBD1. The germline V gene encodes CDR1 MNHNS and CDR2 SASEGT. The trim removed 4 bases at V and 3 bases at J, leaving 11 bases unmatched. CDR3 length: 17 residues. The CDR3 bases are TGTGCCAGCAGTGCCCTCGGACAGGGTCATACCAATCAGCCCCAGCATTTT. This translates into CASSALGQGHTNQPQHF.

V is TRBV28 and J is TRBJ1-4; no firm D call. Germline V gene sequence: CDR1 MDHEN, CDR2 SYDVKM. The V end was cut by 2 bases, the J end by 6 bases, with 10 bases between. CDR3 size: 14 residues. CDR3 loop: CASSLGGRDEKLFF. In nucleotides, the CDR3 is TGTGCCAGCAGTTTAGGAGGGCGGGATGAAAAACTGTTTTTT.

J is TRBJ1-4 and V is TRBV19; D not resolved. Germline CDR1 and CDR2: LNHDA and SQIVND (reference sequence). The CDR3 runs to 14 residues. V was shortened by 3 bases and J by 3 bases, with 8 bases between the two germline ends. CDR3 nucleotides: TGTGCCAGTAGTATTCCGGGGTCTAATGAAAAACTGTTTTTT. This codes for CASSIPGSNEKLFF.

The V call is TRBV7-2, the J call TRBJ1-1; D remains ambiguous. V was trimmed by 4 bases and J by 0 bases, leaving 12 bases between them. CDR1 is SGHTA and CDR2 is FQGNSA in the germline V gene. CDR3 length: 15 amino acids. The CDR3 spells CASSSKQVLNTEAFF. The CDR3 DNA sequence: TGTGCCAGCAGCTCGAAGCAGGTTCTGAACACTGAAGCTTTCTTT.

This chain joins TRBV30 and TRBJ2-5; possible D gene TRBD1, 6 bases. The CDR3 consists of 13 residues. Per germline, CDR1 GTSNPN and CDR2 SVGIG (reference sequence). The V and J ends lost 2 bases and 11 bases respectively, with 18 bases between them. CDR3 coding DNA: TGTGCCTGGAGTCGCACAGGGCTGGGGGAGCAGTACTTC. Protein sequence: CAWSRTGLGEQYF.

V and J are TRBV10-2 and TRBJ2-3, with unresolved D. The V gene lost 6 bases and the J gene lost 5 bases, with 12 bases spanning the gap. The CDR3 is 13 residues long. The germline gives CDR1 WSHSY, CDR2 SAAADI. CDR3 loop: CASRFTQVDTQYF. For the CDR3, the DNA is TGCGCCAGCAGGTTCACCCAGGTAGATACGCAGTATTTT.

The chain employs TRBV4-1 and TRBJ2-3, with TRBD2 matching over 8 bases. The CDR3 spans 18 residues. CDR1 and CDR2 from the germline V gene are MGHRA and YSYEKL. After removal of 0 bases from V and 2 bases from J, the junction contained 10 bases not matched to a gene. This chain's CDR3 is CASSQDSPGRGVTDTQYF. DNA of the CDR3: TGCGCCAGCAGCCAAGATTCCCCTGGGCGGGGGGTCACAGATACGCAGTATTTT.

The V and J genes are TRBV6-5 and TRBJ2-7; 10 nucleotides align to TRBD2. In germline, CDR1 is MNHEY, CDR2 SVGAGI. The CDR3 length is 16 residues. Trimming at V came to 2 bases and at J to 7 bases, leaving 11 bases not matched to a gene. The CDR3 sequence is CASSYDVSGGAREQYF. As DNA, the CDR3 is TGTGCCAGCAGTTACGATGTGAGCGGGGGGGCGCGGGAGCAGTACTTC.

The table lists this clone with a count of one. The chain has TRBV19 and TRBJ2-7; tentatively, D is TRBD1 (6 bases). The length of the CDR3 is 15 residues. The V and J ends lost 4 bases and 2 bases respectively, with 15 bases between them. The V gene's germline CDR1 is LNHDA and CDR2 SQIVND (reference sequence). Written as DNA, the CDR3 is TGTGCCAGTAGTACCCAACAGGGACCACCCTACGAGCAGTACTTC. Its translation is CASSTQQGPPYEQYF. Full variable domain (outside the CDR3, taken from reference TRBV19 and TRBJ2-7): DGGITQSPKYLFRKEGQNVTLSCEQNLNHDAMYWYRQDPGQGLRLIYYSQIVNDFQKGDIAEGYSVSREKKESFPLTVTSAQKNPTAFYLCASSTQQGPPYEQYFGPGTRLTVT.

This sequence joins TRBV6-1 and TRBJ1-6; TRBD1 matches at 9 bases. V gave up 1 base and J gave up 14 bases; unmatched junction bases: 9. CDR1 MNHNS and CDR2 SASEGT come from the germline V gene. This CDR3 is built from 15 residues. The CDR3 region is CASSEVPGQGLTLHF. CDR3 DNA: TGTGCCAGCAGTGAAGTCCCGGGACAGGGATTAACCCTCCACTTT.